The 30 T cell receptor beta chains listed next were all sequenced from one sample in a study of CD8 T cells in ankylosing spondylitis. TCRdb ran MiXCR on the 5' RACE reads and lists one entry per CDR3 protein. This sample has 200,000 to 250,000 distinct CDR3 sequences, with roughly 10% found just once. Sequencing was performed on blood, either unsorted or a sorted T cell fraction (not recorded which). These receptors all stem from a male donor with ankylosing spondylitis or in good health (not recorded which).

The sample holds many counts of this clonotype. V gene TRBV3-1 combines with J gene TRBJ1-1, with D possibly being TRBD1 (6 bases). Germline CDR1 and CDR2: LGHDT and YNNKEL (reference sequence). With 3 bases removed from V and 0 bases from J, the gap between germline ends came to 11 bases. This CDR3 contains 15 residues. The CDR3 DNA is TGTGCCAGCAGCCAGGGACAAACAGTGAACACTGAAGCTTTCTTT. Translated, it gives CASSQGQTVNTEAFF. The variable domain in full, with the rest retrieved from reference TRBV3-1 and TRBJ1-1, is DTAVSQTPKYLVTQMGNDKSIKCEQNLGHDTMYWYKQDSKKFLKIMFSYNNKELIINETVPNRFSPKSPDKAHLNLHINSLELGDSAVYFCASSQGQTVNTEAFFGQGTRLTVV.

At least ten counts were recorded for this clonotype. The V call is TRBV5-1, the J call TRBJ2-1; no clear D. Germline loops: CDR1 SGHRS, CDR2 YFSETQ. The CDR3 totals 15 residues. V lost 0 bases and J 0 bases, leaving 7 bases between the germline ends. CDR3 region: CASSLEASSYNEQFF. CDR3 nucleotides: TGCGCCAGCAGCTTGGAGGCTAGCTCCTACAATGAGCAGTTCTTC.

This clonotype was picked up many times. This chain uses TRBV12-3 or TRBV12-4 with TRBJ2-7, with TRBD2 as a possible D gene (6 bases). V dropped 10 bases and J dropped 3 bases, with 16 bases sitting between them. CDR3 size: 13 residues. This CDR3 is CATRLGGNYEQYF. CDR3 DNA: TGTGCCACCCGTTTAGGAGGGAACTACGAGCAGTACTTC.

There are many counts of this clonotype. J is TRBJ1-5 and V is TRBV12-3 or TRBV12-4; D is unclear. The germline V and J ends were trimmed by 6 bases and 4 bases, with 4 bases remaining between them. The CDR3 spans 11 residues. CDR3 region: CASSLNQPQHF. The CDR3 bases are TGTGCCAGCAGCCTAAATCAGCCCCAGCATTTT.

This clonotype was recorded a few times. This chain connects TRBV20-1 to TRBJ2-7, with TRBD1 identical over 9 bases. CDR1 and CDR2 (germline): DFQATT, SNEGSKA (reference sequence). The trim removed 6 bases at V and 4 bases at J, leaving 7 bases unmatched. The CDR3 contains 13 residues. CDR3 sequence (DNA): TGCAGTGCCCCCCTGGACAGGGGTTACGAGCAGTACTTC. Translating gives CSAPLDRGYEQYF.

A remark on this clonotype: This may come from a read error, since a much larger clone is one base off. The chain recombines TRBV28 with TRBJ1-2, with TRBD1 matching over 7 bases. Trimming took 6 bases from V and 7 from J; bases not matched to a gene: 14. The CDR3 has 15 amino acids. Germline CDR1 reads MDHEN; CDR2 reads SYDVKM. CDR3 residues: CASRAQGGQGFGYTF. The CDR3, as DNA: TGTGCCAGCAGAGCTCAGGGGGGCCAGGGCTTTGGCTACACCTTC.

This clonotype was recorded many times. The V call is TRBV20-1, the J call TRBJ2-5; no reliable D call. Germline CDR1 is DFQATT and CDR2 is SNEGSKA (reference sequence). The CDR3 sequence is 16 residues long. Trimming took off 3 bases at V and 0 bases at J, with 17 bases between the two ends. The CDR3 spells CSARKIGPLYQETQYF. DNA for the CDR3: TGCAGTGCTAGGAAAATAGGGCCCCTATACCAAGAGACCCAGTACTTC.

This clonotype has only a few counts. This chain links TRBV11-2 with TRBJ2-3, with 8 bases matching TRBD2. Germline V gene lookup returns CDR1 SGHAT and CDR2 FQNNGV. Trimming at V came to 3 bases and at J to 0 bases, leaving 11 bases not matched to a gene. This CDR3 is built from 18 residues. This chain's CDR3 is CASSFSGTRGLSTDTQYF. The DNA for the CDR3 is TGTGCCAGCAGCTTTTCCGGGACTAGGGGTCTTAGCACAGATACGCAGTATTTT.

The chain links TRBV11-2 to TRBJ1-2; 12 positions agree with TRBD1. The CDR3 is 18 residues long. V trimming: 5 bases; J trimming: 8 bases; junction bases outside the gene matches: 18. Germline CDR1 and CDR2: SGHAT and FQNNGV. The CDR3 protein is CASSPPGTGGRSGVGYTF. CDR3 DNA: TGTGCCAGCAGCCCTCCGGGGACAGGGGGCCGCTCAGGAGTAGGCTACACCTTC. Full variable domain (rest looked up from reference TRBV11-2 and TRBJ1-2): EAGVAQSPRYKIIEKRQSVAFWCNPISGHATLYWYQQILGQGPKLLIQFQNNGVVDDSQLPKDRFSAERLKGVDSTLKIQPAKLEDSAVYLCASSPPGTGGRSGVGYTFGSGTRLTVV.

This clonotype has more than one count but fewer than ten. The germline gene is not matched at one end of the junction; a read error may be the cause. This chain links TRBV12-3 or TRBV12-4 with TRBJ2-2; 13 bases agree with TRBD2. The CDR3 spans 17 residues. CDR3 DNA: TGTGCCAGCAATCCGACTAGCGGGGGGCGATACACCGGGGAGGTGTTTTTT. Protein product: CASNPTSGGRYTGEVFF.

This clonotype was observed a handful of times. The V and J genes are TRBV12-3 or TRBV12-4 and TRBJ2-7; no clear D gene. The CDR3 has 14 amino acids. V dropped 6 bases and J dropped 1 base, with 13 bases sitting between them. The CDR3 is CASRQHGVSYEQYF. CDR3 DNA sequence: TGTGCCAGCAGACAGCATGGGGTGTCCTACGAGCAGTACTTC.

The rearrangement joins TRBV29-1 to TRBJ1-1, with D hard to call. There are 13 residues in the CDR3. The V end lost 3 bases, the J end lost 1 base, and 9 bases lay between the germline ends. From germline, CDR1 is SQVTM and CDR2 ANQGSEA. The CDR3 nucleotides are TGCAGCGTTGAGAAGTCGGGGAACACTGAAGCTTTCTTT. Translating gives CSVEKSGNTEAFF. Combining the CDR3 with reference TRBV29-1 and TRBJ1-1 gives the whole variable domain SAVISQKPSRDICQRGTSLTIQCQVDSQVTMMFWYRQQPGQSLTLIATANQGSEATYESGFVIDKFPISRPNLTFSTLTVSNMSPEDSSIYLCSVEKSGNTEAFFGQGTRLTVV.

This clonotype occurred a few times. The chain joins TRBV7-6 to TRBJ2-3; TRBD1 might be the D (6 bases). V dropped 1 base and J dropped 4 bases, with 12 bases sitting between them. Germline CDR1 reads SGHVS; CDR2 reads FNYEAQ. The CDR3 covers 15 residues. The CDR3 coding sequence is TGTGCCAGCAGCTTAGACGTAAAGGGGGCAGATACGCAGTATTTT. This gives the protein CASSLDVKGADTQYF.

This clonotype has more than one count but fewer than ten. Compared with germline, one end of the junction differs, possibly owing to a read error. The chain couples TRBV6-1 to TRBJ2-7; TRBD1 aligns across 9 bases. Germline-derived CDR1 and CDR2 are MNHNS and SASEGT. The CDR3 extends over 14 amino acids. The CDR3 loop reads CASSEDEPLGTGTF. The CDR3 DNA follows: TGTGCCAGCAGTGAAGACGAACCTTTGGGGACAGGGACCTTC.

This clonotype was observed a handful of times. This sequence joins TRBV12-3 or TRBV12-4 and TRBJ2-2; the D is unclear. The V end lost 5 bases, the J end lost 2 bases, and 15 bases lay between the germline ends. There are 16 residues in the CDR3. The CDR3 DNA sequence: TGTGCCAGCAGTCCTCCGAACGGAGCCAACACCGGGGAGCTGTTTTTT. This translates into CASSPPNGANTGELFF.

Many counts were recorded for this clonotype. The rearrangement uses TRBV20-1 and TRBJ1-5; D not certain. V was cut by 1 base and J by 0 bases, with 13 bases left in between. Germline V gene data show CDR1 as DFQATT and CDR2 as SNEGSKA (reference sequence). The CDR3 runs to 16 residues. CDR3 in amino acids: CSARGGGGYSNQPQHF. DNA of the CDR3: TGCAGTGCTAGAGGGGGAGGCGGATATAGCAATCAGCCCCAGCATTTT.

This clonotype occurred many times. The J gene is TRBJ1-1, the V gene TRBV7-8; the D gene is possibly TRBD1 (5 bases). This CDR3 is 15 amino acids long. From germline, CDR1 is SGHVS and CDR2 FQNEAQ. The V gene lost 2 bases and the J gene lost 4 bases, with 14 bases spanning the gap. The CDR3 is CASSLTQGYGTEAFF. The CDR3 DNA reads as TGTGCCAGCAGCTTAACTCAGGGTTACGGCACTGAAGCTTTCTTT.

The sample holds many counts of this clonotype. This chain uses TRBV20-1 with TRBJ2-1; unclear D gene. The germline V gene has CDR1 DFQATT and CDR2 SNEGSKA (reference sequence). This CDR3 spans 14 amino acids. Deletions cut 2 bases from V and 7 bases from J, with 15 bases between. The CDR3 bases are TGCAGTGCTAGAAGGGCTAGTAGTTCAAATGAGCAGTTCTTC. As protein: CSARRASSSNEQFF.

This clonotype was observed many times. CDR3 sequence: CASSLFSADTQYF. DNA for the CDR3: TGTGCCAGCAGCTTATTCAGCGCAGATACGCAGTATTTT. This sequence joins TRBV7-9 and TRBJ2-3; D call uncertain. This CDR3 is built from 13 residues. Trimming stripped 2 bases from V and 4 bases from J, with 7 bases between. CDR1 and CDR2 (germline): SEHNR, FQNEAQ (reference sequence).

CDR3 amino acids: CASSPRGAGSGEQYF. The CDR3 DNA reads TGTGCCAGCAGCCCCCGAGGGGCGGGGAGTGGTGAGCAGTATTTT. The V call is TRBV7-2, the J call TRBJ2-3, with D maybe TRBD2 (6 bases). The CDR3 contains 15 residues. Trimming left V 5 bases short and J 11 bases short, with 23 bases between. Germline V lookup: CDR1 SGHTA, CDR2 FQGNSA.

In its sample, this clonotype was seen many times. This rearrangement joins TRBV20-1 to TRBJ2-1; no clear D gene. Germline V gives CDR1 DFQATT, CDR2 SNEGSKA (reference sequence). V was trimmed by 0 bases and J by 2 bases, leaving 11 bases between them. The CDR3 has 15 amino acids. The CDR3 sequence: CSARDTERTYNEQFF. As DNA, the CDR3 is TGCAGTGCTAGAGATACGGAAAGAACCTACAATGAGCAGTTCTTC.

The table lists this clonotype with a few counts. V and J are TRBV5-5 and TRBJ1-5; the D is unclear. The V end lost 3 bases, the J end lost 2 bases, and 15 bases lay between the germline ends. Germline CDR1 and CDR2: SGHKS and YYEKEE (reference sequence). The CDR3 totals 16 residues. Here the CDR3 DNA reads TGTGCCAGCAGCTCTGGCGATTTGGGAGGCAATCAGCCCCAGCATTTT. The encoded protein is CASSSGDLGGNQPQHF.

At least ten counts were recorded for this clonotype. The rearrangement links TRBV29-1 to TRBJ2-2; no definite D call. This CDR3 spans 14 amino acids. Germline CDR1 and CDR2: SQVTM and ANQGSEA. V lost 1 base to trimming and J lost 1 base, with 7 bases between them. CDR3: CSVEGYGNTGELFF. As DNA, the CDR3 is TGCAGCGTTGAAGGTTACGGGAACACCGGGGAGCTGTTTTTT.

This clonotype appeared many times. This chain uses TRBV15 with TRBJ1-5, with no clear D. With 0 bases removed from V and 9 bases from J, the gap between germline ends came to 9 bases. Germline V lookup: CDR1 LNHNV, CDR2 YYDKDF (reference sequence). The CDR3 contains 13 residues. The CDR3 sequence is CATSRDLKGPQHF. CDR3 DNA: TGTGCCACCAGCAGAGATCTCAAAGGGCCCCAGCATTTT.

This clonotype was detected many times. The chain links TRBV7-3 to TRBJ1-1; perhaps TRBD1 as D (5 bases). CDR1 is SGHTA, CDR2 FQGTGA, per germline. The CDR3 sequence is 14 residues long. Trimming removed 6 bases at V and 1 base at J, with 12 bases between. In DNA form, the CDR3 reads TGTGCCAGCAGAAAGGGACGGGAGAACACTGAAGCTTTCTTT. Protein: CASRKGRENTEAFF.

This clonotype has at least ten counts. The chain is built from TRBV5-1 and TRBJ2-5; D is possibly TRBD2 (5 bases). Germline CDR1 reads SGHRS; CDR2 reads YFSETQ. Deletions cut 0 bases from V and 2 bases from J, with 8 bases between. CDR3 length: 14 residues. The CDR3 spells CASSLVTSQETQYF. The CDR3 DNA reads TGCGCCAGCAGCTTGGTCACTAGTCAAGAGACCCAGTACTTC. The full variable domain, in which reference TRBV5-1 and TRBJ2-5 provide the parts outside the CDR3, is KAGVTQTPRYLIKTRGQQVTLSCSPISGHRSVSWYQQTPGQGLQFLFEYFSETQRNKGNFPGRFSGRQFSNSRSEMNVSTLELGDSALYLCASSLVTSQETQYFGPGTRLLVL.

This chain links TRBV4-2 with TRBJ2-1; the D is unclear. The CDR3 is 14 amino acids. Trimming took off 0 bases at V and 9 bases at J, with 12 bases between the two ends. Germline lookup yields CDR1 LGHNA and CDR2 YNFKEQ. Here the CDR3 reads CASSQDLGPSEQFF. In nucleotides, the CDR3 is TGTGCCAGCAGCCAAGATCTTGGGCCTAGTGAGCAGTTCTTC.

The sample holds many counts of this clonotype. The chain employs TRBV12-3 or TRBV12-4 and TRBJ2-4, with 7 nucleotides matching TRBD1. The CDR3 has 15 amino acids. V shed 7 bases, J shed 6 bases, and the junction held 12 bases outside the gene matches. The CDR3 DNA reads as TGTGCCAGCACAAAAAGAGGGGACAGCCTAAACATTCAGTACTTC. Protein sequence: CASTKRGDSLNIQYF.

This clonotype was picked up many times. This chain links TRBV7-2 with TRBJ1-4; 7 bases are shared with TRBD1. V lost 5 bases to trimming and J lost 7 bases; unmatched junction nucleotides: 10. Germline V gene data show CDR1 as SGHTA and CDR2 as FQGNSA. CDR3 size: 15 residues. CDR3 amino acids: CASSQGTASGEKLFF. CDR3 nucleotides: TGTGCCAGCAGCCAGGGGACAGCAAGTGGTGAAAAACTGTTTTTT. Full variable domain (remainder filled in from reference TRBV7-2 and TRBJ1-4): GAGVSQSPSNKVTEKGKDVELRCDPISGHTALYWYRQSLGQGLEFLIYFQGNSAPDKSGLPSDRFSAERTGGSVSTLTIQRTQQEDSAVYLCASSQGTASGEKLFFGSGTQLSVL.

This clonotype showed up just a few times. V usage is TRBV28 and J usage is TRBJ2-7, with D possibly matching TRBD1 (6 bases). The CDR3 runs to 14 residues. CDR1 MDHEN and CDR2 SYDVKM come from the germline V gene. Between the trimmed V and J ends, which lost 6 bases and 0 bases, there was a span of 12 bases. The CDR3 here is CASSDRDNSYEQYF. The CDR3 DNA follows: TGTGCCAGCAGCGACCGGGACAACTCCTACGAGCAGTACTTC.